The T cell receptor beta chain described here comes from a study of control samples from healthy donors and cancer patients. Profiling relied on immunoSEQ multiplex PCR, and the TCRdb table lists in-frame clones only, not all of them. This sample has about 130,000 clones; more than 70% occur once, and the top ten carry roughly 3.2%. V lost 1 base and J lost 0, with 16 bases in between. CDR1 MGHRA and CDR2 YSYEKL come from the germline V gene. The CDR3 spans 17 residues. V and J are TRBV4-1 and TRBJ2-7; D possibly matches TRBD1 or TRBD2 (5 bases each). What was sequenced was blood. This receptor was obtained from a man in his forties or fifties in good health. The CDR3 spells CASSQAFLAGSSYEQYF. CDR3 sequence (DNA): TGCGCCAGCAGCCAAGCGTTTTTGGCAGGGAGCTCCTACGAGCAGTACTTC.